The rows below give T cell receptor beta chains drawn from one sample of a study of blood T cell repertoires in COVID-19. Assay: immunoSEQ multiplex PCR; the TCRdb copy retains only in-frame clones and omits some. The sample lists around 250,000 clones, about four fifths seen once, with approximately 1.5% in the top ten. Sequenced sample: peripheral blood. The receptor source for this set is a woman aged 35 to 49 who had recovered from COVID-19. The CDR3 runs from the conserved cysteine through the conserved F or W. Fields, in order: D gene, V gene, J gene, clone size, CDR3 protein, CDR3 DNA. The D gene is left open where the match is weak. The listing skips clone size in some rows; elsewhere it reads once, few, many or a size class.

d_gene: .; v_gene: TRBV28; j_gene: TRBJ1-5; abundance: few; CDR3aa: CASSFMQGDSNQPQHF; CDR3nt: TGTGCCAGCAGTTTTATGCAGGGCGACAGCAATCAGCCCCAGCATTTT
d_gene: TRBD1; v_gene: TRBV11-3; j_gene: TRBJ1-4; abundance: .; CDR3aa: CASSLGQGVDEKLFF; CDR3nt: TGTGCCAGCAGCCTCGGACAGGGAGTGGATGAAAAACTGTTTTTT
d_gene: .; v_gene: TRBV7-9; j_gene: TRBJ1-1; abundance: .; CDR3aa: CVSSSGHSSWAFF; CDR3nt: TGTGTCAGCAGCTCAGGACACTCATCCTGGGCTTTCTTT
d_gene: .; v_gene: TRBV28; j_gene: TRBJ2-7; abundance: .; CDR3aa: CASSLSIPYEQYF; CDR3nt: TGTGCCAGCAGTTTATCCATTCCCTACGAGCAGTACTTC
d_gene: .; v_gene: TRBV29-1; j_gene: TRBJ1-1; abundance: .; CDR3aa: CSVGQMNTEAFF; CDR3nt: TGCAGCGTTGGACAGATGAACACTGAAGCTTTCTTT
d_gene: TRBD1; v_gene: TRBV29-1; j_gene: TRBJ2-1; abundance: .; CDR3aa: CSVEDAGRGQGSYNEQFF; CDR3nt: TGCAGCGTTGAAGACGCGGGCCGCGGACAGGGGTCCTACAATGAGCAGTTCTTC
d_gene: .; v_gene: TRBV19; j_gene: TRBJ1-1; abundance: once; CDR3aa: CASSSQGRTEAFF; CDR3nt: TGTGCCAGTAGTAGCCAGGGAAGGACTGAAGCTTTCTTT
d_gene: TRBD1; v_gene: TRBV28; j_gene: TRBJ2-2; abundance: once; CDR3aa: CASSPTGGTGELFF; CDR3nt: TGTGCCAGCAGCCCGACAGGGGGCACCGGGGAGCTGTTTTTT
d_gene: TRBD2; v_gene: TRBV10-3; j_gene: TRBJ2-1; abundance: .; CDR3aa: CAIRAGTSGASYNEQFF; CDR3nt: TGTGCCATCAGGGCCGGGACTAGCGGGGCATCCTACAATGAGCAGTTCTTC
d_gene: TRBD1; v_gene: TRBV30; j_gene: TRBJ1-5; abundance: .; CDR3aa: CAWSIGQGQGQPQHF; CDR3nt: TGTGCCTGGAGCATAGGACAGGGACAAGGACAGCCCCAGCATTTT
d_gene: .; v_gene: TRBV30; j_gene: TRBJ2-6; abundance: .; CDR3aa: CAWSVDRDFSGANVLTF; CDR3nt: TGTGCCTGGAGTGTAGACAGAGACTTCTCTGGGGCCAACGTCCTGACTTTC
d_gene: .; v_gene: TRBV3-1/TRBV3-2; j_gene: TRBJ2-5; abundance: .; CDR3aa: CASSQDGHQTQYF; CDR3nt: TGTGCCAGCAGCCAAGATGGGCATCAGACCCAGTACTTC
d_gene: .; v_gene: TRBV5-1; j_gene: TRBJ1-5; abundance: .; CDR3aa: CASSPGQSNQPQHF; CDR3nt: TGCGCCAGCAGTCCCGGACAGAGCAATCAGCCCCAGCATTTT
d_gene: .; v_gene: TRBV28; j_gene: TRBJ1-2; abundance: once; CDR3aa: CASSPPGGYGYTF; CDR3nt: TGTGCCAGCAGTCCCCCGGGGGGCTATGGCTACACCTTC
d_gene: TRBD1; v_gene: TRBV19; j_gene: TRBJ1-2; abundance: .; CDR3aa: CASSPRQGNYGYTF; CDR3nt: TGTGCCAGTAGTCCGCGACAGGGAAACTATGGCTACACCTTC
d_gene: TRBD1; v_gene: TRBV11-3; j_gene: TRBJ2-7; abundance: .; CDR3aa: CASSHRGRGRSYEQYF; CDR3nt: TGTGCCAGCAGCCACCGTGGCAGGGGGCGCTCCTACGAGCAGTACTTC
d_gene: .; v_gene: TRBV27; j_gene: TRBJ2-7; abundance: .; CDR3aa: CASSLSAGAPTYEQYF; CDR3nt: TGTGCCAGCAGTTTATCGGCGGGGGCTCCCACCTACGAGCAGTACTTC
d_gene: TRBD1; v_gene: TRBV2; j_gene: TRBJ1-1; abundance: .; CDR3aa: CASSKTRGLTEAFF; CDR3nt: TGTGCCAGCAGTAAGACCAGGGGGTTGACTGAAGCTTTCTTT